This T cell receptor beta chain was identified during a study of T cells after yellow fever vaccination. Points from the study as a whole: Reappearing after the booster were most of the clones from primary vaccination (around 95% CD4, about 88% CD8).

TCRdb re-called the 5' RACE reads with MiXCR, one entry per CDR3 protein. The sample yields some 350,000 distinct CDR3 sequences, 8.7% seen once. Germline CDR1 is DFQATT and CDR2 is SNEGSKA (reference sequence). The CDR3 covers 14 residues. Trimming took off 6 bases at V and 3 bases at J, with 17 bases between the two ends. This clonotype was observed a few times. Its antigen is as yet unknown. The chain employs TRBV20-1 and TRBJ1-1, with TRBD1 as a possible D gene (5 bases). The sample was PBMCs, taken on the day of the first yellow fever vaccination. The clonotype was recovered from a man in his late teens or twenties who received the YFV17D yellow fever vaccine. The CDR3 loop reads CSALLGGFDTEAFF. In DNA, the CDR3 is TGCAGTGCCCTTCTTGGGGGGTTTGACACTGAAGCTTTCTTT.